This T cell receptor (beta chain) was profiled in a study of cytomegalovirus exposure and HLA in healthy donors. The PCR employed 60 Vbeta primers together with 13 Jbeta primers. Clones were read by immunoSEQ multiplex PCR, and TCRdb kept only the in-frame ones, dropping some. The sample gives around 300,000 clones, about 87% of which show up once; about 2.3% is in the top ten. The source material was PBMCs. The TCR sequence derives from a woman aged 18-29 years in good health and CMV-seronegative.

CDR3 DNA sequence: TGTGCCAGTAGTATGAGGTCCCGGGACAGGGATTTCTCCTACGAGCAGTACTTC. Residues: CASSMRSRDRDFSYEQYF. The chain recombines TRBV19 with TRBJ2-7; TRBD1 aligns across 9 bases. Trimming at V came to 3 bases and at J to 0 bases, leaving 12 bases not matched to a gene. The CDR3 spans 18 residues. Germline CDR1 and CDR2: LNHDA and SQIVND (reference sequence).